The sequence of this TCR beta chain was determined in a study of blood T cell repertoires in COVID-19. The authors' processing: The assay estimated nucleated cells by amplifying reference gene primers. Sequencing used immunoSEQ multiplex PCR; TCRdb keeps in-frame clones, though not all of them. V and J calls plus clone size are reproduced from that table; the DNA served to infer D and trimming. The sample shows around 150,000 clones, 85% of them seen only once. This sequence was found in a human donor with acute or convalescent COVID-19. The donor label of this sample is uncertain. What was sequenced was peripheral blood.

The CDR3 here is CASSRERGQGDGRGYTF. DNA of the CDR3: TGTGCCAGCAGCCGGGAGAGAGGACAGGGGGATGGTCGTGGCTACACCTTC. This chain links TRBV7-9 with TRBJ1-2; 10 positions match TRBD1. CDR3 length: 17 amino acids. Germline trimming cut 5 bases from V and 7 bases from J; bases unmatched to any gene: 16. Germline V gene data show CDR1 as SEHNR and CDR2 as FQNEAQ (reference sequence).